Listed below are T cell receptor beta chains from one sample, sequenced in a study of technical replicates of blood from a handful of donors. The protocol was immunoSEQ multiplex PCR, while the TCRdb copy is restricted to in-frame clones and leaves out a portion. The sample carries 80,000 to 95,000 clones, 90% to 96% recorded once. The sample comprised T cells isolated from PBMCs. The receptors derive from a human donor in good health. Both conserved end residues are part of each CDR3. The order of the fields is D gene, clone size, V gene, J gene, CDR3 length, CDR3 DNA, CDR3 protein. The D gene is left open where the match is weak. Clone size is given for some rows only: seen once, a few or many times, or a class if the clone is expanded.

-,-,TRBV7-9,TRBJ2-5,11,TGTGCCAGCAGCTCTAGGGAGACCCAGTACTTC,CASSSRETQYF
TRBD1,-,TRBV7-2,TRBJ1-1,15,TGTGCCAGCAGCTTAGCGGCAGGGGGTAACACTGAAGCTTTCTTT,CASSLAAGGNTEAFF
-,-,TRBV29-1,TRBJ2-7,12,TGCAGCGTTGAAGGTAGCTCCTACGAGCAGTACTTC,CSVEGSSYEQYF
-,-,TRBV7-8,TRBJ1-3,12,TGTGCCAGCAGCTTTTCCGGGGGCACCATATATTTT,CASSFSGGTIYF
-,-,TRBV5-6,TRBJ1-5,14,TGTGCCAGCAGCTTGCTCGCGGGTTATCAGCCCCAGCATTTT,CASSLLAGYQPQHF
-,-,TRBV5-1,TRBJ2-1,15,TGCGCCAGCAGCTTGGGGGGGCAAGTTTATTATGAGCAGTTCTTC,CASSLGGQVYYEQFF
-,-,TRBV9,TRBJ1-2,13,TGTGCCAGCAGCGTCTGGCCTTTCTATGGCTACACCTTC,CASSVWPFYGYTF
-,-,TRBV6-5,TRBJ2-5,15,TGTGCCAGCAGCTCTGACAGTCCTGCTTGGGAGACCCAGTACTTC,CASSSDSPAWETQYF
TRBD1,-,TRBV14,TRBJ2-2,15,TGTGCCAGCAGCTTACAGGGGGCGGCGACCGGGGAGCTGTTTTTT,CASSLQGAATGELFF
-,-,TRBV25-1,TRBJ1-2,12,TGTGCCAGCGGAACAGGGACATCTGGCTACACCTTC,CASGTGTSGYTF
TRBD1,-,TRBV7-2,TRBJ1-5,16,TGTGCCAGCAGCTTCGGGGGGGGACAGAGCAATCAGCCCCAGCATTTT,CASSFGGGQSNQPQHF
-,-,TRBV4-1,TRBJ1-1,15,TGCGCCAGCAGCCAAGATCCCAGGGGTAATGGTGAAGCTTTCTTT,CASSQDPRGNGEAFF
-,-,TRBV7-8,TRBJ1-3,14,TGTGCCAGCAGCTTAGCCAACTCTGGAAACACCATATATTTT,CASSLANSGNTIYF
TRBD1,-,TRBV5-1,TRBJ1-4,15,TGCGCCAGCAGCGGACAGGGGGGGAATAATGAAAAACTGTTTTTT,CASSGQGGNNEKLFF
TRBD1,-,TRBV5-1,TRBJ1-5,15,TGCGCCAGCAGCCCAAAGACAGGGGGCGGTCAGCCCCAGCATTTT,CASSPKTGGGQPQHF
-,-,TRBV7-9,TRBJ1-5,15,TGTGCCAGCAGCGAAAGCGGGTGGGCCCCTCAGCCCCAGCATTTT,CASSESGWAPQPQHF
TRBD1,-,TRBV7-8,TRBJ1-1,14,TGTGCCAGCAGCTTTAGACAGGGAAACACTGAAGCTTTCTTT,CASSFRQGNTEAFF
TRBD1,-,TRBV19,TRBJ1-1,13,TGTGCCACCATACAGGGGGGGAACACTGAAGCTTTCTTT,CATIQGGNTEAFF
TRBD1,-,TRBV4-3,TRBJ1-5,14,TGCGCCAGCAGCCCGGGGACAGGAAATCAGCCCCAGCATTTT,CASSPGTGNQPQHF
-,-,TRBV9,TRBJ2-7,15,TGTGCCAGCAGCGTAGAAGGGACTCTAGCCTACGAGCAGTACTTC,CASSVEGTLAYEQYF
TRBD1,-,TRBV28,TRBJ2-4,19,TGTGCCAGCAGTTTGTCCGGGACAGGAGCGGTTTTAGCCAAAAACATTCAGTACTTC,CASSLSGTGAVLAKNIQYF
TRBD1,-,TRBV5-4,TRBJ1-1,13,TGTGCCAGCAGCCCTAACCTCGACAGGGGAGCTTTCTTT,CASSPNLDRGAFF
-,-,TRBV9,TRBJ1-3,15,TGTGCCAGCAGCGTTAGGGGGAGCTCTGGAAACACCATATATTTT,CASSVRGSSGNTIYF
TRBD1,-,TRBV19,TRBJ1-3,16,TGTGCCACCAAAAAGCCCCCGGGGGACAGTGGAAACACCATATATTTT,CATKKPPGDSGNTIYF
-,-,TRBV4-1,TRBJ2-7,12,TGCGCCAGCAGCCAAGGAGGTTACGAGCAGTACTTC,CASSQGGYEQYF
TRBD1,-,TRBV7-8,TRBJ2-3,15,TGTGCCAGCAGCTTCGCCGGGACAGTAGCAGATACGCAGTATTTT,CASSFAGTVADTQYF
-,-,TRBV7-8,TRBJ2-7,15,TGTGCCAGCAGCTTATGGACTGCAGGGGATGGGGAGCAGTACTTC,CASSLWTAGDGEQYF
-,-,TRBV7-2,TRBJ2-7,14,TGTGCCAGCAGCTCCTCCACCGGCTCCTACGAGCAGTACTTC,CASSSSTGSYEQYF
-,-,TRBV2,TRBJ1-5,14,TGTGCCAGCAGTGGTACGGTTAGCAATCAGCCCCAGCATTTT,CASSGTVSNQPQHF
-,-,TRBV29-1,TRBJ2-1,13,TGCAGCGTGGGACAGCGGGCTGACAATGAGCAGTTCTTC,CSVGQRADNEQFF
-,once,TRBV11-3,TRBJ1-4,15,TGTGCCAGCAGCTTAGATCAAGGGGTTGGGGAAAAACTGTTTTTT,CASSLDQGVGEKLFF
-,-,TRBV13,TRBJ2-7,12,TGTGCCAGCAGCTCGGACAGTTACGAGCAGTACTTC,CASSSDSYEQYF
TRBD1,-,TRBV28,TRBJ1-1,14,TGTGCCAGCAGCCTCACGAGGGGGCGAACTGAAGCTTTCTTT,CASSLTRGRTEAFF
-,-,TRBV7-6,TRBJ1-5,12,TGTGCCAGCAGCTTAGTCGGTGGAGTCCAGCATTTT,CASSLVGGVQHF
-,-,TRBV27,TRBJ2-2,14,TGTGCCAGCAGTCCGACAGCCGCCCACGGGGAGCTGTTTTTT,CASSPTAAHGELFF
TRBD2,-,TRBV4-3,TRBJ2-7,15,TGCGCCAGCAGCCGCATTCTAGCGGACTCTTACGAGCAGTACTTC,CASSRILADSYEQYF
TRBD1,once,TRBV25-1,TRBJ2-3,15,TGTGCCAGCAGTGAATACAGGGGGAACACAGATACGCAGTATTTT,CASSEYRGNTDTQYF
-,-,TRBV2,TRBJ1-1,15,TGTGCCAGCAGGTCTCTGGGGCAGTTGAACACTGAAGCTTTCTTT,CASRSLGQLNTEAFF
-,-,TRBV28,TRBJ2-7,15,TGTGCCAGCAGTTTATACGCAGGTGGGCTCTACGAGCAGTACTTC,CASSLYAGGLYEQYF
-,-,TRBV28,TRBJ2-7,15,TGTGCCAGCAGTAATTCCCAGGGGATTATCCACGAGCAGTACTTC,CASSNSQGIIHEQYF